These 26 T cell receptor beta chains came from one sample sequenced in a study of T cells in Graves' hyperthyroidism and ophthalmopathy (dated by TCRdb to about 2019). The protocol used for the library was multiplex PCR. The sequencer was an Illumina HiSeq 2000. TCR beta CDR3 regions were amplified from RNA transcripts. A first-round RT-PCR of the TCR CDR3 used the HTBI primer set with the Qiagen OneStep RT-PCR kit. In-frame beta chains were kept once TCRdb had trimmed the public reads at Q25 with fastp and called clones with MiXCR. Each entry is one CDR3 protein sequence, shown with its most common DNA and genes. The table for this sample lists 300,000 to 350,000 distinct CDR3 sequences; more than 11% of them were counted only once. The ten biggest clones cover about 22% of the sample. Sequenced: blood. These TCRs come from a woman aged 25 to 39 with Graves' hyperthyroidism.

This clonotype has ten or more counts. J is TRBJ2-1 and V is TRBV28, with TRBD2 matching over 10 bases. Germline CDR1 and CDR2: MDHEN and SYDVKM. Losses at the gene ends were 4 bases for V and 3 bases for J; bases not matched to a gene: 12. CDR3 length: 18 amino acids. The CDR3 DNA reads as TGTGCCAGCAGTTCCACAACTCAAGCGGGGGGGAACTACAATGAGCAGTTCTTC. It specifies CASSSTTQAGGNYNEQFF. The variable domain in full, with the rest retrieved from reference TRBV28 and TRBJ2-1, is DVKVTQSSRYLVKRTGEKVFLECVQDMDHENMFWYRQDPGLGLRLIYFSYDVKMKEKGDIPEGYSVSREKKERFSLILESASTNQTSMYLCASSSTTQAGGNYNEQFFGPGTRLTVL.

The rearrangement links TRBV20-1 to TRBJ1-5; TRBD1 agrees at 8 bases. The germline V gene has CDR1 DFQATT and CDR2 SNEGSKA (reference sequence). Losses at the gene ends were 0 bases for V and 6 bases for J; bases not matched to a gene: 7. This CDR3 has 15 amino acids. The CDR3 loop reads CSARDPAGGPQPQHF. The CDR3 DNA follows: TGCAGTGCTAGAGATCCGGCAGGGGGCCCTCAGCCCCAGCATTTT.

With respect to this clonotype: This may be a read error: a much more frequent sequence differs by one nucleotide. The chain links TRBV6-1 to TRBJ2-7; 10 nucleotides agree with TRBD1. J gave up 6 bases and V 7 bases, and 12 bases lay outside the gene matches. This CDR3 contains 15 residues. The germline gives CDR1 MNHNS, CDR2 SASEGT. CDR3: CASMVGTGVVFEQYF. CDR3 in DNA: TGTGCCAGCATGGTAGGGACAGGGGTTGTCTTCGAGCAGTACTTC.

The chain uses TRBV7-2 and TRBJ2-7, with D uncertain. Trimming left V 3 bases short and J 0 bases short, with 9 bases between. Per germline, CDR1 SGHTA and CDR2 FQGNSA. This CDR3 comprises 14 residues. The CDR3 nucleotides are TGTACCAGCAGCTTTCCCGGTTTCTCCTACGAGCAGTACTTC. This codes for CTSSFPGFSYEQYF.

At least ten counts were recorded for this clonotype. The V and J genes are TRBV28 and TRBJ1-2, with 8 bases that match TRBD1. The CDR3 contains 12 residues. CDR1 is MDHEN, CDR2 SYDVKM, per germline. J gave up 7 bases and V 5 bases, and 3 bases lay outside the gene matches. CDR3 loop: CASSRQGTGYTF. CDR3 in DNA: TGTGCCAGCAGTCGACAGGGGACTGGCTACACCTTC.

Worth noting for this clonotype: A much larger clone is a single base away; this may be a read error. The V call is TRBV2, the J call TRBJ2-7; D unresolved. The CDR3 loop spans 12 amino acids. The germline gives CDR1 SNHLY, CDR2 FYNNEI. This chain's CDR3 is CASEDGSYERYF. The CDR3 DNA follows: TGTGCCAGCGAGGACGGATCCTACGAGCGGTACTTC.

This clonotype was found many times. The chain uses TRBV2 and TRBJ2-6; TRBD1 matches 8 bases. The J segment lost 3 bases and the V segment lost 8 bases, leaving 6 bases of the junction unmatched. This CDR3 contains 15 residues. Looked up from germline, CDR1 is SNHLY and CDR2 is FYNNEI. In DNA form, the CDR3 reads TGTGCCAGCGTGAGGACAGGGAATGGGGCCAACGTCCTGACTTTC. It codes for CASVRTGNGANVLTF.

The chain links TRBV5-1 to TRBJ1-3; TRBD1 matches at 9 bases. Germline assignment: CDR1 SGHRS and CDR2 YFSETQ. The CDR3 length is 16 residues. J gave up 4 bases and V 0 bases, and 5 bases lay outside the gene matches. CDR3 sequence (DNA): TGCGCCAGCAGCTTGGCCGGGACAGGGTACGGAAACACCATATATTTT. Translating gives CASSLAGTGYGNTIYF. The whole variable domain, filled in from reference TRBV5-1 and TRBJ1-3, reads KAGVTQTPRYLIKTRGQQVTLSCSPISGHRSVSWYQQTPGQGLQFLFEYFSETQRNKGNFPGRFSGRQFSNSRSEMNVSTLELGDSALYLCASSLAGTGYGNTIYFGEGSWLTVV.

The V gene is TRBV7-2, the J gene TRBJ2-3; D remains unclear. Germline lookup yields CDR1 SGHTA and CDR2 FQGNSA. The CDR3 has 15 amino acids. Trimming took off 5 bases at V and 4 bases at J, with 16 bases between the two ends. The DNA of the CDR3 is TGTGCCAGCAGCCTACGTAGTTGGGTATCAGATACGCAGTATTTT. It encodes CASSLRSWVSDTQYF.

This clonotype appeared a few times. Mismatch with germline at one junction end may stem from a read error. This rearrangement joins TRBV12-3 or TRBV12-4 to TRBJ2-2, with D perhaps TRBD2 (5 bases). The CDR3 sequence is 15 residues long. The CDR3 sequence: CASSPGPGRTGEPFF. In nucleotides, the CDR3 is TGTGCCAGCAGCCCCGGGCCCGGACGGACCGGGGAGCCGTTTTTT.

The chain joins TRBV29-1 to TRBJ2-1, with 11 bases matching TRBD2. Germline values: CDR1 SQVTM, CDR2 ANQGSEA. Trimming took 6 bases from V and 5 from J; bases not matched to a gene: 9. This CDR3 contains 15 residues. CDR3 loop: CSVSPRLAGNNEQFF. DNA of the CDR3: TGCAGCGTGAGCCCTAGACTAGCGGGAAACAATGAGCAGTTCTTC.

There are many counts of this clonotype. This rearrangement joins TRBV15 to TRBJ1-5; D is perhaps TRBD1 (6 bases). CDR1 and CDR2 from the germline V gene are LNHNV and YYDKDF (reference sequence). The V gene lost 3 bases and the J gene lost 5 bases, with 8 bases spanning the gap. The CDR3 sequence is 13 residues long. The DNA of the CDR3 is TGTGCCACCAGCAGCGGGGGCGATCAGCCCCAGCATTTT. This codes for CATSSGGDQPQHF.

This clonotype has at least ten counts. This chain uses TRBV29-1 with TRBJ2-3; TRBD1 or TRBD2 may be the D gene (5 bases each). The germline V gene has CDR1 SQVTM and CDR2 ANQGSEA. The V gene lost 1 base and the J gene lost 5 bases, with 13 bases spanning the gap. This CDR3 has 14 residues. The CDR3 nucleotides are TGCAGCGTTGAAGTCTGGGGGAGTGGAGATACGCAGTATTTT. Amino acids: CSVEVWGSGDTQYF.

This clonotype has at least ten counts. V is TRBV7-2 and J is TRBJ2-7; 7 bases align to TRBD1. J was trimmed by 5 bases and V by 5 bases; bases with no gene match: 12. Per the germline V gene, CDR1 is SGHTA and CDR2 is FQGNSA. The CDR3 loop spans 15 amino acids. The DNA of the CDR3 is TGTGCCAGCAGCACAAGAGGAGACAGGGCCCACGAGCAGTACTTC. It translates to CASSTRGDRAHEQYF.

This clonotype has more than one count but fewer than ten. The chain recombines TRBV7-3 with TRBJ2-3; D tentatively fits TRBD1 or TRBD2 (6 bases each). V lost 1 base and J lost 5, with 10 bases in between. The CDR3 is 14 residues long. Germline CDR1 is SGHTA and CDR2 is FQGTGA. This CDR3 is CASSLSGGRDTQYF. CDR3 sequence (DNA): TGTGCCAGCAGCTTAAGTGGGGGGCGAGATACGCAGTATTTT.

There are many counts of this clonotype. This sequence joins TRBV19 and TRBJ1-1; tentative D call: TRBD1 (6 bases). Germline CDR1 is LNHDA and CDR2 is SQIVND (reference sequence). V was clipped by 4 bases and J by 12 bases, with 18 bases between them. The CDR3 length is 13 residues. The CDR3 DNA sequence: TGTGCCAGTAGTAGCTGGGGGCAATCTCACCCTTTCTTT. As protein: CASSSWGQSHPFF.

The rearrangement uses TRBV29-1 and TRBJ2-7, with 9 positions matching TRBD1. Trimming removed 3 bases from V and 7 bases from J; junction bases left unmatched: 10. This CDR3 has 14 residues. Germline assignment: CDR1 SQVTM and CDR2 ANQGSEA. Here the CDR3 reads CSVEPGQGRGEQYF. In nucleotides, the CDR3 is TGCAGCGTTGAGCCGGGACAGGGACGCGGGGAGCAGTACTTC.

This clonotype was observed at least ten times. V gene TRBV28 combines with J gene TRBJ2-3; D is ambiguous. The CDR3 length is 13 residues. Per germline, CDR1 MDHEN and CDR2 SYDVKM. V lost 10 bases and J lost 1, with 12 bases in between. This CDR3 reads CATLGRGTDTQYF. CDR3 in DNA: TGTGCCACCCTGGGTAGGGGCACAGATACGCAGTATTTT.

V usage is TRBV19 and J usage is TRBJ1-5; D is unclear. V lost 3 bases and J lost 2, with 14 bases in between. Germline V gives CDR1 LNHDA, CDR2 SQIVND (reference sequence). This CDR3 region has 16 residues. The CDR3 nucleotides read TGTGCCAGTAGTATGCTCTCGGGCGGGGGCAATCAGCCCCAGCATTTT. Its protein product is CASSMLSGGGNQPQHF.

CDR3 sequence reads: CASGVLNTPPTDTQYF. The DNA of the CDR3 is TGTGCCAGCGGGGTTCTAAACACCCCTCCCACAGATACGCAGTATTTT. The chain couples TRBV2 to TRBJ2-3; no reliable D call. Trimming removed 8 bases at V and 2 bases at J, with 20 bases between. Germline V CDR1 and CDR2: SNHLY, FYNNEI. The CDR3 has 16 residues.

At least ten counts were recorded for this clonotype. This chain links TRBV10-1 with TRBJ2-5; D remains ambiguous. The CDR3 is 13 residues long. Germline assignment: CDR1 WNHNN and CDR2 SYGVQD (reference sequence). The V end was cut by 1 base, the J end by 4 bases, with 7 bases between. In DNA form, the CDR3 reads TGCGCCAGCAGTGAGTACGGGCGAGAGACCCAGTACTTC. Translated, it gives CASSEYGRETQYF.

This clonotype was seen many times. The rearrangement joins TRBV6-2 or TRBV6-3 to TRBJ2-7, with 7 positions matching TRBD1. Trimming cost V 7 bases and J 4 bases; bases outside gene matches: 4. The germline V gene encodes CDR1 MNHEY and CDR2 SVGEGT. CDR3 size: 12 residues. CDR3: CASMKGAYEQYF. Here the CDR3 DNA reads TGTGCCAGCATGAAGGGGGCGTACGAGCAGTACTTC.

This clonotype appeared a few times. The chain joins TRBV20-1 to TRBJ2-7; 8 bases agree with TRBD1. The junction had 10 bases not matched to a gene; V was cut back by 3 bases and J by 9 bases. The CDR3 is made up of 13 amino acids. Germline CDR1 reads DFQATT; CDR2 reads SNEGSKA (reference sequence). DNA of the CDR3: TGCAGTGCTAGCCACGGACAGGGCGTTGGGCAGTACTTC. Its translation is CSASHGQGVGQYF.

This clonotype was seen ten or more times. The chain employs TRBV4-2 and TRBJ2-1; D is uncertain. Per germline, CDR1 LGHNA and CDR2 YNFKEQ. The CDR3 loop spans 13 amino acids. With 2 bases removed from V and 6 bases from J, the gap between germline ends came to 8 bases. The DNA for the CDR3 is TGTGCCAGCAGCCAAATCCAGGCCAATGAGCAGTTCTTC. Translated: CASSQIQANEQFF.

This clonotype was found once. The chain employs TRBV7-6 and TRBJ2-1, with TRBD2 matching over 8 bases. The CDR3 is 13 amino acids. J lost 6 bases, V lost 5 bases, and 3 bases had no gene match. Per the germline V gene, CDR1 is SGHVS and CDR2 is FNYEAQ. Here the CDR3 DNA reads TGTGCCAGCAGCCCCGGGACTAGCAATGAGCAGTTCTTC. As protein: CASSPGTSNEQFF.

The J gene is TRBJ2-1, the V gene TRBV7-6; the D is unclear. Germline V gene lookup returns CDR1 SGHVS and CDR2 FNYEAQ. The CDR3 is made up of 15 amino acids. With 3 bases removed from V and 7 bases from J, the gap between germline ends came to 16 bases. This chain's CDR3 is CASSLGGVPKNEQFF. CDR3 in DNA: TGTGCCAGCAGCTTGGGTGGGGTACCTAAAAATGAGCAGTTCTTC.